Described below is a single T cell receptor beta chain sequence and its context. Its antigen target is currently unknown. No quality values exist for individual bases; no much larger clone is one base distant. This entry is derived from a study of shared clonotypes between healthy human individuals (TCRdb year 2020). The study in broad terms: The cohort comprised a couple of women and three men aged 18 to 49 years. The study deeply sequenced blood TCR repertoires of five healthy adults to estimate repertoire size and the extent of clonotype sharing between individuals. For each donor, CD4 naive and CD4 memory were each given three plates, CD8 naive was given two plates, and CD8 memory was given one plate. Each donor's leukapheresis produced roughly between roughly 0.9 and 9 billion PBMCs. Libraries were prepared and TCR repertoires were sequenced by different laboratories using diverse techniques, in order to increase sequencing depth and limit assay-specific biases.

Using the deep immunoSEQ assay, TCR CDR3 regions were amplified from genomic DNA by multiplex PCR. Genomic DNA extracted from each cell subset was distributed evenly over all wells of several immunoSEQ 96-well plates, and each plate served as one replicate. Each replicate PCR for sorted subsets received roughly 200 ng genomic DNA, equal to about 30,000 T cell genomes. Purified libraries were measured with a Qubit 3.0 fluorometer, size-checked on a Bioanalyzer 2100, and measured again with the KAPA Library Quantification kit. A separate single-read 150-cycle Illumina NextSeq 550 flow cell was used to sequence each immunoSEQ 96-well plate. Per the authors' processing: Because the immunoSEQ output held only junctional sequences and lacked quality scores, the filtering could not match the filtering applied to full-length reads. To assign V/J genes and CDR3, sequences were annotated against IMGT germline references using PyIR, a Python wrapper for IgBLAST v1.9. Reads were removed for weak V/J assignments (E-value above 1e-6), missing CDR3, stop codons, out-of-frame junctions, or ambiguous translated residues. V3J clonotypes were defined by identical inferred V gene, J gene, and CDR3 amino acid sequence. To compute the percentage overlap between repertoires, the number of shared unique clonotypes was divided by the size of the smaller repertoire. RTK rarefaction, the Chao1 estimator, and Recon v2.1 estimates of unobserved clonotypes were used to assess repertoire richness. Generation probabilities for all TCRbeta clonotypes obtained by the gDNA method from several donors were computed using OLGA. The table was pulled from immuneACCESS by TCRdb, which kept in-frame rearrangements only. Such tables lose some clones; where checked, under half of the loss comes from unresolved V genes, and the rest has no known cause. That table gives V, J and clone size, and the DNA gave D and trimming. This sample lists around 700,000 clones; about 91% were detected once. The ten largest clones capture about 24% of the sample.

For the CD8 naive samples, CD45RO-negative cells were positively selected for CCR7, yielding a CD45RA+CCR7+ population from which TemRA cells were excluded. The donors were healthy, HIV-negative adults who had no recently reported acute infections or vaccinations. Only Caucasian adults living in Nashville, Tennessee, USA were represented among the donors. Blood was obtained by leukapheresis, after which PBMCs were separated by Ficoll-Histopaque density gradient centrifugation and cryopreserved in liquid nitrogen vapor phase. Analytical flow cytometry was used to check the purity and quantity of every magnetically sorted T cell population. Each sorted fraction had its genomic DNA isolated and then quantified by UV absorbance on a Nanodrop 2000c. General study outcomes and caveats: Rarefaction of sorted-subset datasets indicated incomplete sequencing despite the large sequencing depth. Across a handful of donors, approximately 5% of naive CD4, roughly 3.3% of naive CD8, about 2% of memory CD4, and roughly 0.41% of memory CD8 clonotypes were shared. Estimated clonotype richness was generally larger for naive than for memory subsets. Clonotypes shared by all four sorted-subset donors showed higher generation probabilities than non-shared clonotypes. Pairwise subsampling indicated that sequencing depth was expected to affect the degree of clonotype sharing among donors. Sampling was restricted to blood, and TCR repertoires in tissues likely differ from the TCR repertoires found in blood. The genetic and exposure-history diversity represented was limited by the small number of donors.

V was cut back by 2 bases and J by 6 bases, leaving a gap of 7 bases between them. The CDR3 sequence holds 12 residues, the cysteine and phenylalanine included. Just the 36-base CDR3 DNA is kept, in frame starting at base 1. Looking up the germline V gene yields CDR1 SQVTM and CDR2 ANQGSEA. Recombination linked TRBV29-1 to TRBJ2-2, with the D gene uncertain. The sequence was collected from a man aged 25 to 40 in good health. Sequenced: naive CD8+ T cells sorted from blood. Sample cell subset or site, as interpreted from the label and publication: CD45RA+CCR7+. In nucleotide form, the sequence is TGCAGCGTTGAACTGGGGTCCGGGGAGCTGTTTTTT. It translates to CSVELGSGELFF.